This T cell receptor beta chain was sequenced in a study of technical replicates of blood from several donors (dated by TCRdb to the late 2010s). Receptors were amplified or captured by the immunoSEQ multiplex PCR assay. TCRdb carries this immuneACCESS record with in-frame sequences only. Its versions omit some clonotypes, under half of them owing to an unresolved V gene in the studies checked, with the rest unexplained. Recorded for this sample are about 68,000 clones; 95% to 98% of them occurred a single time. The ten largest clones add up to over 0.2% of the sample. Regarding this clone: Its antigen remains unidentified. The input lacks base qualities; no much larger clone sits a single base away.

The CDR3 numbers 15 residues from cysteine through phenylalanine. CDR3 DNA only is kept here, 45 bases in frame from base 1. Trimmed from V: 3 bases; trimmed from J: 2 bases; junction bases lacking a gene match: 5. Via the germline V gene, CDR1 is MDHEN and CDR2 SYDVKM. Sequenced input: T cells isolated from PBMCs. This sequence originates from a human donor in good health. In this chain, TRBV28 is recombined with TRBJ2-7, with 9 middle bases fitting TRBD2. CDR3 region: CASSFRLAGPYEQYF. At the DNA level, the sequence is TGTGCCAGCAGTTTCCGTCTAGCGGGACCCTACGAGCAGTACTTC.